The rows below give T cell receptor beta chains drawn from one sample of a study of blood T cell repertoires in COVID-19. Data came from immunoSEQ multiplex PCR; TCRdb stores just in-frame clones and leaves some out. The data show about 260,000 clones, 90% seen once. The sample consisted of peripheral blood. Source of these receptors: a woman aged 40 to 50 with acute or convalescent COVID-19. Each CDR3 is given with its conserved first and last residue. The D gene is left open where the match is weak.

TRBJ1-2 TRBD1 TRBV14 CASSRQGQQLRGYTF
TRBJ1-2 TRBD1 TRBV3-1/TRBV3-2 CASSQDRTGSHYGYTF
TRBJ1-2 TRBD1 TRBV6-5 CASRTGTGANYGYTF
TRBJ1-2 TRBD1 TRBV7-8 CASSADRGHGYTF
TRBJ1-4 . TRBV30 CAWSVISEKLFF
TRBJ1-1 . TRBV5-1 CASRRGDPGMNTEAFF
TRBJ1-2 . TRBV3-1/TRBV3-2 CASSQAITQDKFSGYTF
TRBJ1-4 . TRBV19 CASRSGNRERLFF
TRBJ1-3 . TRBV6-1 CASSARSGGSGNTIYF
TRBJ1-1 TRBD1 TRBV18 CASSQGQGEAFF
TRBJ1-2 . TRBV5-4 CASSLGSLEDGYTF
TRBJ1-1 . TRBV27 CASSLTAMNTEAFF
TRBJ1-2 . TRBV9 CASSVGGATYGYTF
TRBJ2-2 . TRBV4-1 CASSQDWVSIATGELFF
TRBJ1-1 . TRBV30 CAWSVPFGEAFF
TRBJ2-3 TRBD1 TRBV28 CASSSGQSTDTQYF
TRBJ1-5 TRBD1 TRBV5-1 CASSLGQGVGQPQHF
TRBJ2-1 TRBD1 TRBV10-2 CASSETGLYNEQFF
TRBJ1-3 . TRBV6-2/TRBV6-3 CASSFSESPGNTIYF
TRBJ1-3 . TRBV3-1/TRBV3-2 CASSQDHVATIYF
TRBJ1-4 . TRBV29-1 CSVGVRRGEKLFF
TRBJ1-1 . TRBV19 CASSIKQGGTEAFF
TRBJ2-1 TRBD2 TRBV2 CASTTGLARNEQFF
TRBJ1-2 TRBD1 TRBV7-2 CASSGKQGARGYTF
TRBJ1-4 . TRBV7-4 CASSYINEKLFF
TRBJ1-2 . TRBV5-1 CASSERGGPNYGYTF
TRBJ1-5 . TRBV4-1 CASSQEGGGYSNQPQHF
TRBJ2-6 . TRBV18 CASSPSYSGANVLTF
TRBJ2-1 TRBD2 TRBV4-2 CASSQAGTSGGRGEQFF
TRBJ2-1 TRBD2 TRBV7-2 CASSLRPSGGGEQFF